This T cell receptor (beta chain) was retrieved from a study of PD-1 blockade in classical Hodgkin lymphoma. Overall study findings and caveats: The study found complete responders had baseline diversity similar to newly diagnosed patients. Reported baseline diversity: healthy donors highest, relapsed/refractory patients lowest. CD4+ TCR diversity, unlike CD8+, climbed significantly by C4D1.

As for this clone: Its antigen is still unknown.

This CDR3 contains 14 residues. After autologous stem cell transplantation all patients relapsed, and prior brentuximab vedotin exposure differed between cohorts. Magnetic depletion of unwanted cells isolated CD4+ T cells from thawed PBMCs. Responses achieved at best were complete response, partial response or progressive disease. Assay: immunoSEQ multiplex PCR; the TCRdb copy retains only in-frame clones and omits some. Of around 34,000 clones listed, 80% to 95% are singletons. This TCR derives from a human donor with classical Hodgkin lymphoma. The source was CD4+ T cells from blood, collected at baseline. This sequence joins TRBV21-1 and TRBJ2-1; TRBD2 is the table's D call, not checked against the DNA. TRBV21-1 is a listed pseudogene. CDR3 in DNA: TGTGCCAGTAACGGAGACCTGACCTACAATGAGCAGTTCTTC. This codes for CASNGDLTYNEQFF.